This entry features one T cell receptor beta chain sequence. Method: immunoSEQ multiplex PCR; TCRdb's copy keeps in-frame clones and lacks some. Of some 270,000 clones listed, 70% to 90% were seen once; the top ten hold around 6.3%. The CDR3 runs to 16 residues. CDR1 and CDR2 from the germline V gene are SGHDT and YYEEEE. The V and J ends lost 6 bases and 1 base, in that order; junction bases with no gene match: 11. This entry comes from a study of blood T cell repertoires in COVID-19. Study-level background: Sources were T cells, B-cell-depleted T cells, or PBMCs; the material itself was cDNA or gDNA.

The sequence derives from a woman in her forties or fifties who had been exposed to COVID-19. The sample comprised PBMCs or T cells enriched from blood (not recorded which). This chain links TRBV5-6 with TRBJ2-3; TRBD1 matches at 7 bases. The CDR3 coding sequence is TGTGCCAGCACCCGGGTAGGGGGCAGGGGCACAGATACGCAGTATTTT. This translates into CASTRVGGRGTDTQYF.